Listed below are T cell receptor beta chains from one sample, sequenced in a study of cytomegalovirus exposure and HLA in healthy donors. The data were produced by immunoSEQ multiplex PCR, yet TCRdb's version contains in-frame clones alone and is incomplete. The sample consists of 180,000 or so clones, 75% to 80% of them appearing once. The specimen sequenced was PBMCs. Source of these receptors: a female donor in good health and CMV-seronegative. CDR3s include the opening cysteine and the closing phenylalanine or tryptophan. The D gene is left open where the match is weak. A clone size is listed for some rows: how often the clone was seen (once, few, many), or a class if it is expanded.

>TRBV30|.|TRBJ1-6|.
TGTGCCTGGAGGGCGGGCGGACCCCTCCACTTT
CAWRAGGPLHF
>TRBV5-1|.|TRBJ2-1|TRBD2
TGCGCCAGCAGCTTGCCGGCTAGCGGGAGAGAGCAGTTCTTC
CASSLPASGREQFF
>TRBV19|.|TRBJ2-7|TRBD1
TGTGCCAGTAGTCATACCGGGACAGAGAGTCTTGGGCAGTACTTC
CASSHTGTESLGQYF
>TRBV4-1|once|TRBJ2-7|TRBD2
TGCGCCAGCAGCCAAGTATCAAGCGGGACCAACGAGCAGTACTTC
CASSQVSSGTNEQYF
>TRBV5-1|.|TRBJ2-1|TRBD2
TGCGCCAGCAGCCTGACTAGCGATTTTGCAAACAATGAGCAGTTCTTC
CASSLTSDFANNEQFF
>TRBV2|few|TRBJ2-7|TRBD1
TGTGCCACCTTACTCCGGGACAGGGGGGATTACGAGCAGTACTTC
CATLLRDRGDYEQYF
>TRBV7-9|.|TRBJ1-1|.
TGTGCCAGCAGCCTTATGGGGGAGGACACTGAAGCTTTCTTT
CASSLMGEDTEAFF
>TRBV6-6|.|TRBJ1-6|.
TGTGCCAGCAGTTACCAGGGGTATAATTCACCCCTCCACTTT
CASSYQGYNSPLHF
>TRBV9|.|TRBJ2-3|TRBD1
TGTGCCAGCAGCTTTCGACAGGGAGTTGGCACAGATACGCAGTATTTT
CASSFRQGVGTDTQYF
>TRBV2|.|TRBJ1-6|.
TGTGCCAGCAGTGAGAGCAGGGGTGTTTCGTATAATTCACCCCTCCACTTT
CASSESRGVSYNSPLHF
>TRBV27|.|TRBJ2-2|.
TGTGCCAGCAGTTTACAGGAGGGGGCACTCGCCGGGGAGCTGTTTTTT
CASSLQEGALAGELFF
>TRBV7-8|.|TRBJ2-7|.
TGTGCCAGCAGCTTAGCGGCGGGGTGGGAGCAGTACTTC
CASSLAAGWEQYF
>TRBV27|.|TRBJ1-4|.
TGTGCCAGCAGTTTATGGGCCCCGGGGGGGCTAGGGGAAAAACTGTTTTTT
CASSLWAPGGLGEKLFF
>TRBV4-1|.|TRBJ2-7|TRBD2
TGCGCCAGCAGCCAAGGTAGCGGGAGCGAGCAGTACTTC
CASSQGSGSEQYF
>TRBV5-1|.|TRBJ2-2|TRBD2
TGCGCCAGCAGCTTGGGGTCGACTAGCGGGGGGGCGCGCACCGGGGAGCTGTTTTTT
CASSLGSTSGGARTGELFF
>TRBV10-3|.|TRBJ2-3|.
TGTGCCATCAGTGTACAGGGTCACTCGGCGGATACGCAGTATTTT
CAISVQGHSADTQYF
>TRBV6-1|.|TRBJ1-1|TRBD1
TGTGCCAGCAGCGTGACAGGGTACACTGAAGCTTTCTTT
CASSVTGYTEAFF
>TRBV6-5|.|TRBJ1-1|TRBD1
TGTGCCAGTTCGGGAACCAGGGGGGTTAACACTGAAGCTTTCTTT
CASSGTRGVNTEAFF
>TRBV11-2|.|TRBJ1-6|.
TGTGCCAGCAGCCCGCGCGGCAGGGGATATAATTCACCCCTCCACTTT
CASSPRGRGYNSPLHF
>TRBV2|.|TRBJ1-5|.
TGTGCCAGCGGAACGAGGGTTGATCAGCCCCAGCATTTT
CASGTRVDQPQHF
>TRBV28|.|TRBJ2-7|.
TGTGCCAGCAGTTTATCCCCAGGGGGGTACGAGCAGTACTTC
CASSLSPGGYEQYF
>TRBV28|.|TRBJ2-1|TRBD2
TGTGCCAGCAGTGACTCACTAGCGGGAGGGGAGCAGTTCTTC
CASSDSLAGGEQFF
>TRBV2|.|TRBJ2-5|TRBD2
TGTGCCAGCAATCTGGGACTACAAAAGACCCAGTACTTC
CASNLGLQKTQYF
>TRBV27|.|TRBJ2-7|TRBD1
TGTGCCAGCAGTTTTAGACAGGGGAGCCTCGAGCAGTACTTC
CASSFRQGSLEQYF
>TRBV7-9|.|TRBJ1-1|.
TGTGCCAGCAGCTTAGTAGGGGCCGCGGCTGAAGCTTTCTTT
CASSLVGAAAEAFF
>TRBV27|once|TRBJ1-5|.
TGTGCCAGCAGTTTACTCTCGGGGGGGAGGGGGATTAGCAATCAGCCCCAGCATTTT
CASSLLSGGRGISNQPQHF
>TRBV5-5|.|TRBJ2-7|.
TGTGCCAGCAGCTTTAAGGGGGGGGCCGAGCAGTACTTC
CASSFKGGAEQYF
>TRBV10-3|.|TRBJ1-1|.
TGTGCCATCAGTGAGACCTTCAGGGAGAACACTGAAGCTTTCTTT
CAISETFRENTEAFF
>TRBV7-2|once|TRBJ1-5|.
TGTGCCAGCAGCCCAGACAGGTTTAGCAATCAGCCCCAGCATTTT
CASSPDRFSNQPQHF
>TRBV29-1|.|TRBJ2-1|.
TGCAGCGTGGGGGGGACAGGACCAAACAATGAGCAGTTCTTC
CSVGGTGPNNEQFF
>TRBV7-9|.|TRBJ2-3|TRBD2
TGTGCCAGCAGCGTCTTAAAGCGGGAGGGCCTTTACAGCACAGATACGCAGTATTTT
CASSVLKREGLYSTDTQYF
>TRBV7-9|.|TRBJ1-1|.
TGTTCCAGCAGCTCCACTACACACTCGAACACTGAAGCTTTCTTT
CSSSSTTHSNTEAFF
>TRBV2|.|TRBJ1-5|.
TGTGCCAGCAGTGTAGGGACAAGCAATCAGCCCCAGCATTTT
CASSVGTSNQPQHF
>TRBV6-1|.|TRBJ1-6|.
TGTGCCAGCAGTCGGCCGAGGGAGTGGAATTCACCCCTCCACTTT
CASSRPREWNSPLHF
>TRBV2|.|TRBJ1-2|.
TGTGCCAGCAGACGTGAGGGAGCCACAGGGTCGGGCTATGGCTACACCTTC
CASRREGATGSGYGYTF
>TRBV27|.|TRBJ2-7|TRBD1
TGTGCCAGCAAAAAGGGGGCATACGAGCAGTACTTC
CASKKGAYEQYF
>TRBV30|.|TRBJ1-1|.
TGTGCCTGGAGTGACCGGGGTGAAGCTTTCTTT
CAWSDRGEAFF
>TRBV18|.|TRBJ2-6|.
TGTGCCAGCTCACCCCAGACTGTCCCCGGTGCCAACGTCCTGACTTTC
CASSPQTVPGANVLTF
>TRBV18|.|TRBJ2-1|.
TGTGCCAGCTCACCACTAGCTAGGTCCTACAATGAGCAGTTCTTC
CASSPLARSYNEQFF
>TRBV19|once|TRBJ2-7|TRBD1
TGTGCCAGTAGTAAGGGACAGGGGCTTGGCTACGAGCAGTACTTC
CASSKGQGLGYEQYF
>TRBV28|.|TRBJ1-5|.
TGTGCCAGCATGAGGGCAGGATCCAGCAATCAGCCCCAGCATTTT
CASMRAGSSNQPQHF
>TRBV5-6|.|TRBJ2-7|.
TGTGCCAGCAGCTTCCAGGGTGGCTCCTACGAGCAGTACTTC
CASSFQGGSYEQYF
>TRBV5-1|.|TRBJ2-3|.
TGCGCCAGCAGCCTAGGAGGGACAGCCACAGATACGCAGTATTTT
CASSLGGTATDTQYF
>TRBV7-2|once|TRBJ2-7|.
TGTGCCAGCAGTTCAGAGGACGAGCAGTACTTC
CASSSEDEQYF
>TRBV10-3|.|TRBJ1-2|.
TGTGCCTCGACGATCGGGGGGGCCCAGCTAACCTATGGCTACACCTTC
CASTIGGAQLTYGYTF
>TRBV29-1|.|TRBJ2-1|TRBD2
TGCAGCGTTGTAAGGGCGGGAGAAGCCGAGTTCTTC
CSVVRAGEAEFF
>TRBV21-1|.|TRBJ2-7|.
TGTGCCAGCAGCAAAAAGGGAGAAGGGCAGTACTTC
CASSKKGEGQYF
>TRBV25-1|once|TRBJ2-3|.
TGTGCCAGCAGTGATCAGGGGTCTAGCACAGATACGCAGTATTTT
CASSDQGSSTDTQYF
>TRBV5-1|.|TRBJ2-2|.
TGCGCCAGCAGCTCCTGGGGGTCCGTTACGGGGGTGACCGGGGAGCTGTTTTTT
CASSSWGSVTGVTGELFF
>TRBV11-2|.|TRBJ2-1|.
TGTGCCAGCAGCTCAAGGGGTCCAGCTTACAATGAGCAGTTCTTC
CASSSRGPAYNEQFF
>TRBV19|.|TRBJ1-1|.
TGTGCCACCCTTGGGGGGACTGAAGCTTTCTTT
CATLGGTEAFF
>TRBV6-1|.|TRBJ2-1|.
TGTGCCACCAGTCCCCCCTTAGCGAATGAGCAGTTCTTC
CATSPPLANEQFF
>TRBV6-1|.|TRBJ1-1|.
TGTGCCAGCACCCCGGGGTTTGCCTCAGCTGAAGCTTTCTTT
CASTPGFASAEAFF
>TRBV5-8|.|TRBJ2-7|TRBD2
TGTGCCAGCAGCTTGGTATTAGCGGGACAATACTCCTACGGGCAGTACTTC
CASSLVLAGQYSYGQYF